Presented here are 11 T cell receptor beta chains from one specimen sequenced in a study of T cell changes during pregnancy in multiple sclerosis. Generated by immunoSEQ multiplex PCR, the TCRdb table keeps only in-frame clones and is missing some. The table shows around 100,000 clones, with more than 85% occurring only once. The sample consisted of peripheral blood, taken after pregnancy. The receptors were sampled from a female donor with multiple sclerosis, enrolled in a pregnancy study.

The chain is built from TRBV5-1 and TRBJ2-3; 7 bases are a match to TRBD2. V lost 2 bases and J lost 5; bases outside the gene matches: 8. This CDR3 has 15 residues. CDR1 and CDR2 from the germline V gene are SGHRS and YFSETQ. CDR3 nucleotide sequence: TGCGCCAGCAGCTTCTCCGGGACTATAGGAGATACGCAGTATTTT. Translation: CASSFSGTIGDTQYF.

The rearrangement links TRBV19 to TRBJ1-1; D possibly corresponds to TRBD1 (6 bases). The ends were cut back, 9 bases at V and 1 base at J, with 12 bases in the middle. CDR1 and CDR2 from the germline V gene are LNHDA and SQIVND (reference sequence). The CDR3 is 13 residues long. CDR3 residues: CARNRDPNTEAFF. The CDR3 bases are TGTGCCAGAAACAGGGATCCGAACACTGAAGCTTTCTTT.

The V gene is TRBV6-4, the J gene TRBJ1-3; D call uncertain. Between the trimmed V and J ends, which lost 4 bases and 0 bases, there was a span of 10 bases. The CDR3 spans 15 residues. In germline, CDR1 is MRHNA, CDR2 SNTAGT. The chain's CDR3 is CASSGRLSSGNTIYF. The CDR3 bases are TGTGCCAGCAGTGGCAGGCTCAGCTCTGGAAACACCATATATTTT.

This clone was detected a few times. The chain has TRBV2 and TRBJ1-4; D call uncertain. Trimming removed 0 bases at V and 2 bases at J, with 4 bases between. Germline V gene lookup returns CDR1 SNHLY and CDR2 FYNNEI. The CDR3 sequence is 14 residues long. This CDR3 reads CASSEARTNEKLFF. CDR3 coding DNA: TGTGCCAGCAGTGAAGCGCGGACTAATGAAAAACTGTTTTTT.

Here the CDR3 DNA reads TGCGCCAGCAGCCAAAAAGACAGCTCTAACTATGGCTACACCTTC. It encodes CASSQKDSSNYGYTF. The rearrangement uses TRBV4-1 and TRBJ1-2; weak D call: TRBD1 (5 bases). V was pared by 2 bases and J by 0 bases, with 10 bases between. Germline V gene lookup returns CDR1 MGHRA and CDR2 YSYEKL. CDR3 length: 15 residues.

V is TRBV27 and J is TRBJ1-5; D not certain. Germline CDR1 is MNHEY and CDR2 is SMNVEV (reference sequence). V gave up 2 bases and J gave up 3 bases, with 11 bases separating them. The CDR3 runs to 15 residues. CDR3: CASSLVPGYNQPQHF. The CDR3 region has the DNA TGTGCCAGCAGTTTAGTTCCCGGGTACAATCAGCCCCAGCATTTT.

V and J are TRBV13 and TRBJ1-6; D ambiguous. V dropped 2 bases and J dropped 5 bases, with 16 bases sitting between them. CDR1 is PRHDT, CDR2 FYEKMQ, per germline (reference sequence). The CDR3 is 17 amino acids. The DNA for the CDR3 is TGTGCCAGCAGCTTAAACCATCGAAGGAGCAATAATTCACCCCTCCACTTT. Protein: CASSLNHRRSNNSPLHF.

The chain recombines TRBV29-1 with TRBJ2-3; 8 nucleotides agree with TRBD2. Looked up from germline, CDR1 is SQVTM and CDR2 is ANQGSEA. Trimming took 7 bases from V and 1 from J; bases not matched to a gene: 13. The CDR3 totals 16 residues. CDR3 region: CSGGVGGRGGTDTQYF. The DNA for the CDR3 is TGCAGCGGGGGCGTAGGAGGGCGGGGGGGCACAGATACGCAGTATTTT.

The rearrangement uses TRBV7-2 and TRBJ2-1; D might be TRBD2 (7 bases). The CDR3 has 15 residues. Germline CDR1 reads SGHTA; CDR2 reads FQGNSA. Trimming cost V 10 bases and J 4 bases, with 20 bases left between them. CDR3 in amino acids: CAMGGGPAVYNEQFF. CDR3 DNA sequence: TGTGCCATGGGAGGGGGGCCAGCAGTTTACAATGAGCAGTTCTTC.

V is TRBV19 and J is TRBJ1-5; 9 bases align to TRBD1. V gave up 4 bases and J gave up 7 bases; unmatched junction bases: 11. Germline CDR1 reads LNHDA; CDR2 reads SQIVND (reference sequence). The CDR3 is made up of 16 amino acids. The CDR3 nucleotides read TGTGCCAGTAGTAAAGGCGGGGACAGGGTCCGGCAGCCCCAGCATTTT. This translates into CASSKGGDRVRQPQHF.

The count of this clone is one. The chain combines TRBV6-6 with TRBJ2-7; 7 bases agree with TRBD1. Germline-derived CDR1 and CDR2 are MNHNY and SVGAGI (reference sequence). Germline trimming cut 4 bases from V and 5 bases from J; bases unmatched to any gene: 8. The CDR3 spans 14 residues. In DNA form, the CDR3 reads TGTGCCAGCAGTTCCCGACAGGGTCTGAACGAGCAGTACTTC. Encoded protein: CASSSRQGLNEQYF.